Following are 7 T cell receptor beta chains from one sample sequenced in a study of T cells after yellow fever vaccination. Via MiXCR, TCRdb re-called the 5' RACE reads, giving one row per CDR3 protein. Found here are about 320,000 distinct CDR3 sequences, around 10% of them singletons; the top ten hold approximately 3.3%. Sequenced material: CD4+ T cells sorted from PBMCs, taken 45 days after the yellow fever booster vaccination. The receptors shown here come from a man in his late teens or twenties who received the YFV17D yellow fever vaccine.

This clonotype was counted many times. The rearrangement uses TRBV6-2 or TRBV6-3 and TRBJ2-7; 8 bases agree with TRBD2. This CDR3 region has 15 residues. CDR1 and CDR2 (germline): MNHEY, SVGEGT. V lost 6 bases and J lost 3; bases outside the gene matches: 10. The CDR3 here is CASSPLSGGVYEQYV. The DNA of the CDR3 is TGTGCCAGCAGCCCCCTAAGCGGGGGTGTCTACGAGCAGTACGTC.

The sample holds a few counts of this clonotype. The rearrangement joins TRBV6-1 to TRBJ1-1; D call uncertain. The CDR3 loop spans 13 amino acids. Germline V gene data show CDR1 as MNHNS and CDR2 as SASEGT. V lost 8 bases and J lost 5, with 15 bases in between. The CDR3 DNA is TGTGCCAGCGCACTAGGCGGGAAAACTGAAGCTTTCTTT. Translating gives CASALGGKTEAFF.

V and J are TRBV4-3 and TRBJ2-7; tentatively, D is TRBD1 (5 bases). This CDR3 has 16 amino acids. Looked up from germline, CDR1 is LGHNA and CDR2 is YSLEER. Trimming shortened V by 5 bases and J by 2 bases, and 19 bases separated the two germline ends. CDR3 DNA sequence: TGCGCCAGCAGCGATGCTAACACACAGGCCCCCTACGAGCAGTACGTC. Translation gives CASSDANTQAPYEQYV.

This clonotype was observed a single time. The J gene is TRBJ2-5, the V gene TRBV9; 9 bases fit TRBD2. The CDR3 spans 16 residues. V trimming: 3 bases; J trimming: 5 bases; junction bases outside the gene matches: 11. Germline-derived CDR1 and CDR2 are SGDLS and YYNGEE. CDR3 nucleotides: TGTGCCAGCAGCGCCAGCGGGGGGCCGACGTGGGAGACCCAGTACTTC. It codes for CASSASGGPTWETQYF. Variable domain in full (rest from reference TRBV9 and TRBJ2-5): DSGVTQTPKHLITATGQRVTLRCSPRSGDLSVYWYQQSLDQGLQFLIQYYNGEERAKGNILERFSAQQFPDLHSELNLSSLELGDSALYFCASSASGGPTWETQYFGPGTRLLVL.

This rearrangement joins TRBV18 to TRBJ2-3; no definite D call. With 0 bases removed from V and 4 bases from J, the gap between germline ends came to 5 bases. Germline V gene lookup returns CDR1 KGHSH and CDR2 LQKENI. This CDR3 is built from 13 residues. CDR3 loop: CASSPPPPDTQYF. The DNA of the CDR3 is TGTGCCAGCTCACCACCCCCTCCAGATACGCAGTATTTT.

The chain uses TRBV5-6 and TRBJ1-1; no clear D. Germline loops: CDR1 SGHDT, CDR2 YYEEEE. Trimming stripped 3 bases from V and 6 bases from J, with 12 bases between. This CDR3 spans 13 amino acids. The CDR3 protein is CASSSRRGAEAFF. The CDR3, as DNA: TGTGCCAGCAGCTCGAGGCGAGGAGCTGAAGCTTTCTTT.

This chain connects TRBV6-1 to TRBJ1-5; perhaps TRBD1 as D (5 bases). The CDR3 is 13 amino acids. Trimming shortened V by 4 bases and J by 11 bases, and 15 bases separated the two germline ends. The germline V gene encodes CDR1 MNHNS and CDR2 SASEGT. CDR3 in DNA: TGTGCCAGCAGTGGGGGGATTTGGGGGGCCCAGCATTTT. This sequence encodes CASSGGIWGAQHF.